This T cell receptor (beta chain) was documented in a study of shared clonotypes between healthy human individuals. PCR replicates performed on unsorted PBMC used about 300 ng DNA, roughly 27,000 T cell genomes. Authors' data handling: Filtering was not the same, since immunoSEQ gave junction-only sequences without quality scores. Here immunoSEQ multiplex PCR was the method, and the copy in TCRdb shows in-frame clones only, minus some. V and J calls and clone size are as listed in that table; D and trimming were resolved from the DNA. The sample lists 490,000 or so clones, 60% to 85% seen once, with 13% in the top ten. General study results and limits: Sampling used blood alone; tissue repertoires probably differ.

Turning to this clone: Its antigen remains unknown.

With 5 bases removed from V and 0 bases from J, the gap between germline ends came to 11 bases. Per germline, CDR1 MDHEN and CDR2 SYDVKM. The CDR3 has 14 amino acids. The sample taken for sequencing was PBMCs. The receptor was derived from a woman between 40 and 50 years old in good health. Some clones in this sample may be carry-over from other donors' samples. The rearrangement uses TRBV28 and TRBJ2-7, with D tentatively TRBD2 (5 bases). Written as DNA, the CDR3 is TGTGCCAGCAGTCCCTTGGACTCCTCCTACGAGCAGTACTTC. Translating gives CASSPLDSSYEQYF.